This section outlines one TCR beta chain sequence together with its context. These data come from a study of T cells in tuberculosis. For the study at large: T cells were selected with CD1B tetramers loaded with glucose monomycolate.

CDR1 is KGHSH, CDR2 LQKENI, per germline. The CDR3 extends over 14 amino acids. Trimming cost V 3 bases and J 2 bases, with 10 bases left between them. Sorting used thawed, overnight-rested PBMC stained with anti-CD3, a viability dye and GMM-loaded CD1B tetramer. The lipid loaded on the CD1B tetramers was C32 glucose monomycolate from Rhodococcus equi. PBMC for tetramer sorting were first depleted of CD14-expressing monocytes. About 100,000 tetramer-negative cells were sorted from each donor. Sequencing of TCR-alpha and TCR-beta chains was unpaired. The protocol was immunoSEQ multiplex PCR, while the TCRdb copy is restricted to in-frame clones and leaves out a portion. This sample has about 58,000 clones, with 88% found just once.

This TCR was recovered from an adult woman with latent tuberculosis. The material sequenced was CD1b-GMM tetramer-negative cells sorted from PBMCs. The V call is TRBV18, the J call TRBJ1-1; unclear D gene. CDR3 nucleotides: TGTGCCAGCTCACCTTTTGGGCCAAACACTGAAGCTTTCTTT. As protein: CASSPFGPNTEAFF.